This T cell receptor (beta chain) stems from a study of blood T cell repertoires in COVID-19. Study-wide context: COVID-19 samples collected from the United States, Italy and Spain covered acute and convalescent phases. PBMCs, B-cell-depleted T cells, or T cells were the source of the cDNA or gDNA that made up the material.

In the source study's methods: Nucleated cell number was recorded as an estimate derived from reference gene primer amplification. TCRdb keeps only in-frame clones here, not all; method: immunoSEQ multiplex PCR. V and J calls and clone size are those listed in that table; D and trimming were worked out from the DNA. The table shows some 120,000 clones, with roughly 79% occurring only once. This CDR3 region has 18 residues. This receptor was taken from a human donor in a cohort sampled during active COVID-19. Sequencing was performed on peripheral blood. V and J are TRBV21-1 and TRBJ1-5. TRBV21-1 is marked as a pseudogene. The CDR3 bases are TGTGCCAGCAGCGGAAGAGGAGGGAGGGGACGGGGCAATCAGCCCCAGCATTTT. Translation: CASSGRGGRGRGNQPQHF.